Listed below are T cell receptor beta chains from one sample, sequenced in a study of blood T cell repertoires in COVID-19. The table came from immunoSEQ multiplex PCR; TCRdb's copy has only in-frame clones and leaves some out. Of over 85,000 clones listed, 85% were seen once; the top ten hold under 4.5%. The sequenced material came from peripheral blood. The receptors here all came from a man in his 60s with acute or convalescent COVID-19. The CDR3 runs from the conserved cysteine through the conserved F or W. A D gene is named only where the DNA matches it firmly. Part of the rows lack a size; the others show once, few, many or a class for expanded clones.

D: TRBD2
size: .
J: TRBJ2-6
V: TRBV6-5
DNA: TGTGCCAGCAGCTACAAGCGGGGCAGTGGGGCCAACGTCCTGACTTTC
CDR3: CASSYKRGSGANVLTF

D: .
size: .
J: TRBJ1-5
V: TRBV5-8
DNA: TGTGCCAGCAGCTCCGTGGCGGGCCCGGGCTTTTATAGCAATCAGCCCCAGCATTTT
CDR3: CASSSVAGPGFYSNQPQHF

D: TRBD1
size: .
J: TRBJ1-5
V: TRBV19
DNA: TGTGCCAGTAGTACTACAGGGGGCAATCAGCCCCAGCATTTT
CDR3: CASSTTGGNQPQHF

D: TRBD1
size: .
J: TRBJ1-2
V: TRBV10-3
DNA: TGTGCCTGCTACGGGACAGGGGGGAGGCATGGCTACACCTTC
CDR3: CACYGTGGRHGYTF

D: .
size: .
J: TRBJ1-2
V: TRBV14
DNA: TGTGCCAGCAGCCAAGCGGTGACAGGCTATGGCTACACCTTC
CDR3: CASSQAVTGYGYTF

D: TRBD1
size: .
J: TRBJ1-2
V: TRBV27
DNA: TGTGCCAGCAGTTTTCTTGCAGGGGGTGGCTACACCTTC
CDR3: CASSFLAGGGYTF

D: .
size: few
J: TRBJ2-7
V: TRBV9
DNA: TGTGCCAGCAGCGTAGACGGGTTAGATTACGAGCAGTACTTC
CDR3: CASSVDGLDYEQYF

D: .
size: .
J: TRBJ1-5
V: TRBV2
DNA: TGTGCCAGCAGCTCCCAGATTAGCGATCAGCCCCAGCATTTT
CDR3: CASSSQISDQPQHF

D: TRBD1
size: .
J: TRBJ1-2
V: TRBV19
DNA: TGTGCCAGTAGTATGGGAGAGGGCGACAGGGCAAGAGGAAGCTATGGCTACACCTTC
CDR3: CASSMGEGDRARGSYGYTF

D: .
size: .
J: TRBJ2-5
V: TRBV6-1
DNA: TGTGCCAGCAGTGAACTGGAGAGAGGAGAGACCCAGTACTTC
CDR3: CASSELERGETQYF

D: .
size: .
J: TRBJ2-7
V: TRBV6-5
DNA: TGTGCCAGCAGTTACTCGGCGGCTTTATACGAGCAGTACTTC
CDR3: CASSYSAALYEQYF

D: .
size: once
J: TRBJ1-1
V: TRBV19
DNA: TGTGCCAGTACTATGACAGCCAACACTGAAGCTTTCTTT
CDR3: CASTMTANTEAFF

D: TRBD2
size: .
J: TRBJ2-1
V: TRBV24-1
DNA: TGTGCCACCAGTCGAGGAGGACTAGCGGGGGGGAAGAATGAGCAGTTCTTC
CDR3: CATSRGGLAGGKNEQFF

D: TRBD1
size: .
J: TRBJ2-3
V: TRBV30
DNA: TGTGCCTGGACCAGGGGGCCTGGAGATACGCAGTATTTT
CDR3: CAWTRGPGDTQYF

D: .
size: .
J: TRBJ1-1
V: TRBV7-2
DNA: TGTGCCAGCAGCTTGGGCAGGAACACTGAAGCTTTCTTT
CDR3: CASSLGRNTEAFF

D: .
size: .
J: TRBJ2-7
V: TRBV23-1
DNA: TGCGCCAGCAGTCAACGCCCTAGCTCCTACGAGCAGTACTTC
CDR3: CASSQRPSSYEQYF

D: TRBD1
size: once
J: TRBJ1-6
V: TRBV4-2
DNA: TGTGCCAGCAGCCAAACCTTAGGACAGGGTATCGGTAATTCACCCCTCCACTTT
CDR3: CASSQTLGQGIGNSPLHF

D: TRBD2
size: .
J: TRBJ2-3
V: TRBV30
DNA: TGTGCCTGGAGCCCGAGACTAGCGGGAGTCACAGATACGCAGTATTTT
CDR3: CAWSPRLAGVTDTQYF

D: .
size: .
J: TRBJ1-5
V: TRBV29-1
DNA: TGCAGCGTAGGACAGTACAATCAGCCCCAGCATTTT
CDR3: CSVGQYNQPQHF

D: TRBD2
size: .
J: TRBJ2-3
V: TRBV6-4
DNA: TGTGCCAGCAGCAGAACTAGCGGGGGGGCTGGAGATACGCAGTATTTT
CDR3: CASSRTSGGAGDTQYF

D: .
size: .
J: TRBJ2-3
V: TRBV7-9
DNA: TGTGCCAGCAGCTTAACCTCGGGCACAGATACGCAGTATTTT
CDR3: CASSLTSGTDTQYF

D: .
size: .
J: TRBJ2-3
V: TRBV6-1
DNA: TGTGCCAGCAGTGAAGCTAGCGGAGAGACAGATACGCAGTATTTT
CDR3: CASSEASGETDTQYF

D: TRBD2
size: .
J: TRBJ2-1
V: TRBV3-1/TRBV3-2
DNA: TGTGCCAGCAGCCCCGGGACTAGCGGGAGCTATGAGCAGTTCTTC
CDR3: CASSPGTSGSYEQFF

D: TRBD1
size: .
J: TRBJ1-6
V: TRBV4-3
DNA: TGCGCCAGCAGCCAATCACAGGGGTTTGATAATTCACCCCTCCACTTT
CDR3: CASSQSQGFDNSPLHF

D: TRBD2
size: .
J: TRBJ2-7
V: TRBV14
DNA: TGTGCCAGCAGCCAAGGGGACAGGGAACTAGCGGGAGGAACCTACGAGCAGTACTTC
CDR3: CASSQGDRELAGGTYEQYF

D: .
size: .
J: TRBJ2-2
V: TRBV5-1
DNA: TGCGCCAGCAGCCGGGACTTTAAATCAACCGGGGAGCTGTTTTTT
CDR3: CASSRDFKSTGELFF

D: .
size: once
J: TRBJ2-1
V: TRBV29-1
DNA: TGCAGCGTTGAAGGGTCTGGCGAAGGGGCTTACAATGAGCAGTTCTTC
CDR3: CSVEGSGEGAYNEQFF

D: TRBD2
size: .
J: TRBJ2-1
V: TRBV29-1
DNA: TGCAGCGTCGAGGGCGGGAGGTCAAGCTCCTACAATGAGCAGTTCTTC
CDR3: CSVEGGRSSSYNEQFF

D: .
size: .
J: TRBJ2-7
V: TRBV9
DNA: TGTGCCAGCAGCGTAGGACAGAGCTACGAGCAGTACTTC
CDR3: CASSVGQSYEQYF

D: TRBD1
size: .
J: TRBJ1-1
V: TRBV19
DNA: TGTGCCAGTAGCATCGGGACAGCCAACACTGAAGCTTTCTTT
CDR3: CASSIGTANTEAFF

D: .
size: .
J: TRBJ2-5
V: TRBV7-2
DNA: TGTGCCAGCAGCCCGATGGGACAATGGTCAGAGACCCAGTACTTC
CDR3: CASSPMGQWSETQYF

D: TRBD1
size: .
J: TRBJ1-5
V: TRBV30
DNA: TGTGCCTACGCACGGGACAGTAATCAGCCCCAGCATTTT
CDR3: CAYARDSNQPQHF

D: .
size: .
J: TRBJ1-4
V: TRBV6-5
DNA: TGTGCCAGCAGCCGGACATCAACTAATGAAAAACTGTTTTTT
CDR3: CASSRTSTNEKLFF

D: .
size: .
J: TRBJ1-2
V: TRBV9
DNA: TGTGCCAGCAGCCCCTCGACTTATAACTATGGCTACACCTTC
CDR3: CASSPSTYNYGYTF

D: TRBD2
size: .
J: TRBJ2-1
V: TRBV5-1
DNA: TGCGCCAGCAGCTCCCCAGCGGGAGACATGAATGAGCAGTTCTTC
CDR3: CASSSPAGDMNEQFF

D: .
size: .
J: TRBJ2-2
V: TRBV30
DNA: TGTGCCTGGAGCCCTAGAGGGACCGGGGAGCTGTTTTTT
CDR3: CAWSPRGTGELFF

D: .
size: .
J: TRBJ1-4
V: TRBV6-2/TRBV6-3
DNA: TGTGCCAGCAGTCACAACAAACGATCGGGAGATGAAAAACTGTTTTTT
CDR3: CASSHNKRSGDEKLFF

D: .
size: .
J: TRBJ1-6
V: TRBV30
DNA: TGTGCCTGGATCACGGGGGGGGCTTGGTCACCCCTCCACTTT
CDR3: CAWITGGAWSPLHF

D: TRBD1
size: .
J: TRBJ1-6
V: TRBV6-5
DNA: TGTGCCAGCACCCCTCGAAGGACAGGGGGTTCACCCCTCCACTTT
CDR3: CASTPRRTGGSPLHF

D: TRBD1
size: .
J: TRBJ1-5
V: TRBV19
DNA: TGTGCCAGTAGTCTACAGGACAGGGGAGGACAGCCCCAGCATTTT
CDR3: CASSLQDRGGQPQHF

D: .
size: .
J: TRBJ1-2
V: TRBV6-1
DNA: TGTGCCAGCAGTGACCCGCAGGGGAGAGGCTTC
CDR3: CASSDPQGRGF